This TCR beta chain was recorded in a study of identical twins. J lost 0 bases, V lost 7 bases, and 7 bases had no gene match. The V gene's germline CDR1 is SGHRS and CDR2 YFSETQ. This CDR3 is 15 amino acids long. Template switching, a step in the protocol, added a universal primer site, and cDNA carried unique molecular identifiers. TCRdb used MiXCR to reprocess the 5' RACE reads, holding one entry per CDR3 protein. This table holds over 550,000 distinct CDR3 sequences, about 7.6% found once. Study findings and constraints: Out-of-frame TCR alpha sharing observed in monozygotic twins exceeded model estimates.

This clonotype was counted only a few times. Its antigen is not known. The same data also contributed to another study, on yellow fever vaccine responses in identical twins.

The genes are TRBV5-1 and TRBJ2-1, with 7 bases lining up with TRBD2. The sequence derives from a woman younger than 35 in good health. Sequencing used PBMCs. CDR3 sequence: CASHTGGSSYNEQFF. In nucleotides, the CDR3 is TGCGCCAGCCACACGGGCGGGAGCTCCTACAATGAGCAGTTCTTC.